The 18 T cell receptor beta chains reported below all come from one sample, sequenced in a study of blood T cells in healthy people across ages. The use of a sample-barcoded 5' primer and a J-beta primer mix characterized a second PCR of roughly 6 to 11 cycles. MiXCR, applied by TCRdb to the 5' RACE reads, yields one record per CDR3 protein. Of roughly 2 million distinct CDR3 sequences detected, around 50% appear once; the ten largest clones hold approximately 2.1%. What was sequenced was blood. The receptors come from a woman aged 40 to 50 in good health.

V is TRBV5-1 and J is TRBJ1-2; D ambiguous. The CDR3 extends over 16 amino acids. Germline V gene data show CDR1 as SGHRS and CDR2 as YFSETQ. V was trimmed by 0 bases and J by 3 bases, leaving 15 bases between them. The CDR3 region is CASSLAPKNKDYGYTF. CDR3 bases: TGCGCCAGCAGCTTGGCCCCCAAGAATAAGGACTATGGCTACACCTTC.

V is TRBV7-2 and J is TRBJ2-7; TRBD2 matches at 12 bases. The CDR3 runs 15 residues. CDR1 and CDR2 from the germline V gene are SGHTA and FQGNSA. V gave up 5 bases and J gave up 3 bases; unmatched junction bases: 5. The CDR3 spells CASSLTSGGLYEQYF. Written as DNA, the CDR3 is TGTGCCAGCAGCCTGACTAGCGGGGGACTCTACGAGCAGTACTTC. Complete variable domain (other parts from reference TRBV7-2 and TRBJ2-7): GAGVSQSPSNKVTEKGKDVELRCDPISGHTALYWYRQSLGQGLEFLIYFQGNSAPDKSGLPSDRFSAERTGGSVSTLTIQRTQQEDSAVYLCASSLTSGGLYEQYFGPGTRLTVT.

The V call is TRBV27, the J call TRBJ1-5, with 7 nucleotides matching TRBD1. V lost 2 bases and J lost 5; bases outside the gene matches: 9. Germline lookup yields CDR1 MNHEY and CDR2 SMNVEV (reference sequence). This CDR3 is 16 amino acids long. The CDR3 protein is CASSLTGAVGYQPQHF. In DNA form, the CDR3 reads TGTGCCAGCAGTTTAACAGGGGCCGTGGGCTATCAGCCCCAGCATTTT.

The CDR3: CASSQDLAASGGVETQYF. The CDR3 bases are TGTGCCAGCAGCCAAGATCTTGCGGCCAGCGGGGGGGTGGAGACCCAGTACTTC. The chain links TRBV4-2 to TRBJ2-5, with 10 bases that match TRBD2. The junction had 12 bases not matched to a gene; V was cut back by 0 bases and J by 5 bases. The CDR3 covers 18 residues. Germline CDR1 LGHNA, CDR2 YNFKEQ.

This clonotype came up once. The chain has TRBV2 and TRBJ2-1; D gene unclear. The CDR3 totals 13 residues. The germline V and J ends were trimmed by 7 bases and 6 bases, with 13 bases remaining between them. Germline loops: CDR1 SNHLY, CDR2 FYNNEI. The DNA of the CDR3 is TGTGCCAGCAACCAGGCCCCCTGCAATGAGCAGTTCTTC. It specifies CASNQAPCNEQFF.

The table lists this clonotype with a few counts. The V call is TRBV20-1, the J call TRBJ1-2; D is ambiguous. This CDR3 spans 15 amino acids. The V gene lost 6 bases and the J gene lost 4 bases, with 21 bases spanning the gap. Germline V lookup: CDR1 DFQATT, CDR2 SNEGSKA (reference sequence). The CDR3 DNA sequence: TGCAGTGCCCACACCGTCCAAAACCCTTTCTATGGCTACACCTTC. Protein product: CSAHTVQNPFYGYTF.

This chain links TRBV6-6 with TRBJ1-2, with 9 positions matching TRBD1. The CDR3 contains 15 residues. Germline V CDR1 and CDR2: MNHNY, SVGAGI (reference sequence). The ends lost 7 bases at V and 0 bases at J; junction bases unmatched: 6. In nucleotides, the CDR3 is TGTGCCAGCACCCGGACAGGGGAGGCTAACTATGGCTACACCTTC. It specifies CASTRTGEANYGYTF.

The CDR3 bases are TGTGCCATCAGTGAGTCGGCAGGGTATACGCAGTATTTT. Encoded protein: CAISESAGYTQYF. This rearrangement joins TRBV10-3 to TRBJ2-3; maybe TRBD1 (5 bases). Per germline, CDR1 ENHRY and CDR2 SYGVKD. This CDR3 is built from 13 residues. Trimming took off 0 bases at V and 7 bases at J, with 8 bases between the two ends.

The chain employs TRBV3-1 and TRBJ2-3; 9 nucleotides match TRBD2. Germline V lookup: CDR1 LGHDT, CDR2 YNNKEL (reference sequence). The V segment lost 2 bases and the J segment 2 bases; nucleotides outside the gene matches: 8. This CDR3 comprises 17 residues. CDR3 loop: CASSQTISGGYTDTQYF. The DNA for the CDR3 is TGTGCCAGCAGCCAAACGATAAGCGGGGGGTACACAGATACGCAGTATTTT.

The DNA for the CDR3 is TGTGCCAGCAGCTCAAGGGGTGAGGTGTGGGGTGAGACAGATACGCAGTATTTT. This translates into CASSSRGEVWGETDTQYF. V usage is TRBV11-2 and J usage is TRBJ2-3; possible D gene TRBD1, 5 bases. Germline assignment: CDR1 SGHAT and CDR2 FQNNGV. The germline V and J ends were trimmed by 4 bases and 3 bases, with 23 bases remaining between them. There are 18 residues in the CDR3.

This chain uses TRBV6-1 with TRBJ2-1; the D call may be TRBD1 or TRBD2 (6 bases each). CDR3 length: 16 amino acids. Germline V gene sequence: CDR1 MNHNS, CDR2 SASEGT. Trimming took off 0 bases at V and 6 bases at J, with 15 bases between the two ends. CDR3 residues: CASSEAPGARVNEQFF. CDR3 bases: TGTGCCAGCAGTGAAGCTCCGGGGGCGCGGGTCAATGAGCAGTTCTTC.

With respect to this clonotype: At one end the junction does not follow the germline gene, possibly because of a read error. V and J are TRBV29-1 and TRBJ2-7; 11 nucleotides line up with TRBD1. This CDR3 has 15 amino acids. Germline CDR1 reads SQVTM; CDR2 reads ANQGSEA. This CDR3 is CGVLAPGQGGYEQYF. The CDR3 bases are TGCGGCGTCCTAGCTCCGGGACAGGGGGGCTACGAGCAGTACTTC.

V and J are TRBV20-1 and TRBJ2-1, with 11 bases matching TRBD2. This CDR3 is 22 amino acids long. V lost 0 bases, J lost 1 base, and 20 bases stayed unmatched. Looked up from germline, CDR1 is DFQATT and CDR2 is SNEGSKA (reference sequence). The CDR3 loop is CSAREPPPGLAGGQISYNEQFF. CDR3 sequence (DNA): TGCAGTGCTAGAGAACCCCCCCCGGGGCTAGCGGGGGGCCAGATTTCCTACAATGAGCAGTTCTTC.

The chain employs TRBV12-3 or TRBV12-4 and TRBJ2-5; D may correspond to TRBD1 or TRBD2 (5 bases each). V dropped 3 bases and J dropped 11 bases, with 19 bases sitting between them. This CDR3 contains 14 residues. DNA for the CDR3: TGTGCCAGCAGTTTGAGTGGGACGTCCAATGAGCAGTACTTC. It is translated as CASSLSGTSNEQYF.

In its sample, this clonotype was seen once. The rearrangement joins TRBV13 to TRBJ2-1, with 8 nucleotides matching TRBD2. The V and J ends lost 7 bases and 3 bases, in that order; junction bases with no gene match: 11. CDR1 is PRHDT, CDR2 FYEKMQ, per germline (reference sequence). This CDR3 is 16 amino acids long. The CDR3 region has the DNA TGTGCCAGCAAAGGTCGCCGCGGGGGGTTCTACAATGAGCAGTTCTTC. Translation: CASKGRRGGFYNEQFF.

This chain uses TRBV6-5 with TRBJ1-2; perhaps TRBD1 as D (6 bases). V lost 0 bases and J lost 0, with 11 bases in between. The CDR3 is made up of 16 amino acids. Germline CDR1 and CDR2: MNHEY and SVGAGI. The DNA for the CDR3 is TGTGCCAGCAGTTACTCGACAGGCGAGACTAACTATGGCTACACCTTC. Translated: CASSYSTGETNYGYTF.

The gene calls are TRBV29-1 and TRBJ1-2, with D unresolved. Per the germline V gene, CDR1 is SQVTM and CDR2 is ANQGSEA. This CDR3 spans 12 amino acids. The V end was cut by 6 bases, the J end by 1 base, with 9 bases between. CDR3 region: CSVRPYNYGYTF. In DNA, the CDR3 is TGCAGCGTCAGACCTTATAACTATGGCTACACCTTC.

This chain joins TRBV24-1 and TRBJ2-3; D ambiguous. CDR1 and CDR2 from the germline V gene are KGHDR and SFDVKD. V lost 7 bases and J 1 base, leaving 11 bases between the germline ends. This CDR3 is 14 amino acids long. The CDR3 loop is CATRAREGTDTQYF. CDR3 nucleotide sequence: TGTGCCACCAGGGCCCGAGAGGGCACAGATACGCAGTATTTT.